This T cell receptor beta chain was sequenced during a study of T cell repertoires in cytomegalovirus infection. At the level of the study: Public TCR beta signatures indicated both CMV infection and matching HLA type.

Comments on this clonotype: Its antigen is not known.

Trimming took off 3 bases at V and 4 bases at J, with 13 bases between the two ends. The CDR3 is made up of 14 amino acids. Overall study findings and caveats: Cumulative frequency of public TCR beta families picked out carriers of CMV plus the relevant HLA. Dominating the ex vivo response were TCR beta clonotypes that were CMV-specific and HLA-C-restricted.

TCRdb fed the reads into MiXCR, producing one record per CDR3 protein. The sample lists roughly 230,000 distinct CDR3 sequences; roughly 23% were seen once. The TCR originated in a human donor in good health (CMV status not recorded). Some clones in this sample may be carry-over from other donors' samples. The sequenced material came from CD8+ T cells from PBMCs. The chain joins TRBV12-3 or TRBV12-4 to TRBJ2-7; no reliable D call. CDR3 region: CASSFGQVWYEQYF. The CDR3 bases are TGTGCCAGCAGTTTCGGGCAGGTATGGTACGAGCAGTACTTC.